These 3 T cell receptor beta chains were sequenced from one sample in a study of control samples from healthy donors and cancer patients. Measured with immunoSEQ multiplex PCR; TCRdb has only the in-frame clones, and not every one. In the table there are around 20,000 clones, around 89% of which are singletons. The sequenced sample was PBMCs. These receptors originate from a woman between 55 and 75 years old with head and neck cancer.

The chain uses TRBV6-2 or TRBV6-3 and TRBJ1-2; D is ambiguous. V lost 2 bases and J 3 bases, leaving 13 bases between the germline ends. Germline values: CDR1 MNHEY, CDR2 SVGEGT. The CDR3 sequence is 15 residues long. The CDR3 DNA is TGTGCCAGCAGTTACGAGGCGGTTCGGCACTATGGCTACACCTTC. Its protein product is CASSYEAVRHYGYTF.

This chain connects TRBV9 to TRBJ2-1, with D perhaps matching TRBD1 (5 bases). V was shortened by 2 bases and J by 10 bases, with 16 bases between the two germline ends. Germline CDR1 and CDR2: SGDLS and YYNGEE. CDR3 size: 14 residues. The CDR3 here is CASSVSRVFGEQFF. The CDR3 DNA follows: TGTGCCAGCAGCGTCAGCAGGGTATTTGGGGAGCAGTTCTTC. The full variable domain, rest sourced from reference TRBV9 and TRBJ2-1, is DSGVTQTPKHLITATGQRVTLRCSPRSGDLSVYWYQQSLDQGLQFLIQYYNGEERAKGNILERFSAQQFPDLHSELNLSSLELGDSALYFCASSVSRVFGEQFFGPGTRLTVL.

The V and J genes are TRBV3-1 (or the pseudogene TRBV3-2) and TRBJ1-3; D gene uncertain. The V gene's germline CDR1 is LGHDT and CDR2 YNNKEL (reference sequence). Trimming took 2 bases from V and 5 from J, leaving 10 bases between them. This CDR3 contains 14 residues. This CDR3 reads CASSQPGARNTIYF. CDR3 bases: TGTGCCAGCAGCCAACCAGGCGCCCGAAACACCATATATTTT.